This T cell receptor beta chain appears in the sequencing data of a study of blood T cells in healthy people across ages. No fewer than 6 million PBMCs went into each sample. Using a J-beta primer mix together with a sample-barcoded 5' primer, a second PCR was run for roughly 6 to 12 cycles. TCRdb passed the 5' RACE reads through MiXCR, listing each CDR3 protein once. The table records more than 1,000,000 distinct CDR3 sequences, under 30% of them present only once. Worth noting for this clonotype: Its specificity is not known.

Germline V gene lookup returns CDR1 MDHEN and CDR2 SYDVKM. CDR3 length: 12 residues. Whole-study findings and limits: Naive T cell percentage by flow cytometry tracked strongly with beta diversity.

The same sample was also studied in work on T cells of mothers and their children.

Sequencing used blood. This TCR was sampled from a girl between 2 and 10 years old in good health. The V and J genes are TRBV28 and TRBJ2-7, with D possibly TRBD1 on 5 matching bases. CDR3 in amino acids: CAADSLGYEQYF. The CDR3 bases are TGTGCTGCCGACAGCTTGGGATACGAGCAGTACTTC.